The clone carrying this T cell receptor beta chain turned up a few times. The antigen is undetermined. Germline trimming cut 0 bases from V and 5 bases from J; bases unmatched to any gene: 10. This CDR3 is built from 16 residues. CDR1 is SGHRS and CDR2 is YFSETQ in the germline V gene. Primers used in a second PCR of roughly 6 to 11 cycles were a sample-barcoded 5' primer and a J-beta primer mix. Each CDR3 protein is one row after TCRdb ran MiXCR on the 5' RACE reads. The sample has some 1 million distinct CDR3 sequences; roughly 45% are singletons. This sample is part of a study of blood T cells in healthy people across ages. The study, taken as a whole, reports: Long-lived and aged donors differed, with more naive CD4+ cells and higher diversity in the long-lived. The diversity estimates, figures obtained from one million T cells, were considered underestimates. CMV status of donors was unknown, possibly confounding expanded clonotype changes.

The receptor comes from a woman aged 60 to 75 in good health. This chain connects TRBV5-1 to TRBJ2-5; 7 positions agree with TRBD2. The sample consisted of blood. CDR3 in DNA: TGCGCCAGCAGCTTGGCCGTGGCGGGAGAGATGGAGACCCAGTACTTC. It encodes CASSLAVAGEMETQYF.